The 15 T cell receptor beta chains presented below share a single source sample, sequenced in a study of blood T cell repertoires in COVID-19. The data were produced by immunoSEQ multiplex PCR, yet TCRdb's version contains in-frame clones alone and is incomplete. The repertoire consists of 15,000 or so clones, with approximately 86% occurring once and the leading ten covering 17%. Sequencing was done on a sample of peripheral blood. The receptor set was obtained from a human donor in a cohort sampled during active COVID-19.

This chain links TRBV5-6 with TRBJ2-7, with 9 bases fitting TRBD2. The CDR3 is 15 amino acids. Germline CDR1 SGHDT, CDR2 YYEEEE. Trimming cost V 6 bases and J 3 bases; bases outside gene matches: 10. CDR3 sequence (DNA): TGTGCCAGCACCACTTATGCTAGCGGGGACTACGAGCAGTACTTC. Translating gives CASTTYASGDYEQYF. The whole variable domain, remainder taken from reference TRBV5-6 and TRBJ2-7, is DAGVTQSPTHLIKTRGQQVTLRCSPKSGHDTVSWYQQALGQGPQFIFQYYEEEERQRGNFPDRFSGHQFPNYSSELNVNALLLGDSALYLCASTTYASGDYEQYFGPGTRLTVT.

The V gene is TRBV19, the J gene TRBJ1-5; D might be TRBD1 (6 bases). The V gene lost 6 bases and the J gene lost 1 base, with 16 bases spanning the gap. This CDR3 has 16 amino acids. Germline V gives CDR1 LNHDA, CDR2 SQIVND (reference sequence). For the CDR3, the DNA is TGTGCCAGTAGCAGAGGACAGTGGAACAGCAATCAGCCCCAGCATTTT. This gives the protein CASSRGQWNSNQPQHF.

The rearrangement joins TRBV15 to TRBJ2-5; 7 bases match TRBD1. CDR1 is LNHNV and CDR2 is YYDKDF in the germline V gene (reference sequence). There are 14 residues in the CDR3. The trim removed 1 base at V and 4 bases at J, leaving 3 bases unmatched. The CDR3 sequence: CATSRGGGVETQYF. CDR3 nucleotide sequence: TGTGCCACCAGCAGAGGAGGGGGCGTAGAGACCCAGTACTTC.

This clone was found once. The CDR3 DNA reads as TGCGCCAGCAGCCAAGATCTGAGGATAGACGAGCAGTACTTC. This gives the protein CASSQDLRIDEQYF. The genes are TRBV4-3 and TRBJ2-7; no clear D. The germline gives CDR1 LGHNA, CDR2 YSLEER. The CDR3 consists of 14 residues. Trimming removed 0 bases from V and 5 bases from J, with 11 bases in between.

The V and J genes are TRBV7-8 and TRBJ2-7, with D perhaps matching TRBD1 (6 bases). CDR1 is SGHVS, CDR2 FQNEAQ, per germline. This CDR3 contains 15 residues. Trimming left V 3 bases short and J 3 bases short, with 15 bases between. The CDR3: CASSLALGQNYEQYF. In DNA form, the CDR3 reads TGTGCCAGCAGCTTGGCCCTAGGACAGAACTACGAGCAGTACTTC. Variable domain in full (rest from reference TRBV7-8 and TRBJ2-7): GAGVSQSPRYKVAKRGQDVALRCDPISGHVSLFWYQQALGQGPEFLTYFQNEAQLDKSGLPSDRFFAERPEGSVSTLKIQRTQQEDSAVYLCASSLALGQNYEQYFGPGTRLTVT.

The chain combines TRBV21-1 with TRBJ1-2; TRBD1, the table's D call, was not compared with the DNA. TRBV21-1 is a listed pseudogene. This CDR3 is built from 13 residues. The CDR3 DNA follows: TGTGCCAGCAGCACCAGACAGGGCTATGGCTACACCTTC. It translates to CASSTRQGYGYTF.

V and J are TRBV7-3 and TRBJ2-3; D not resolved. The length of the CDR3 is 13 residues. V was pared by 1 base and J by 2 bases, with 4 bases between. Per germline, CDR1 SGHTA and CDR2 FQGTGA. CDR3 bases: TGTGCCAGCAGCTTAAGAGACACAGATACGCAGTATTTT. Translated, it gives CASSLRDTDTQYF.

This chain connects TRBV15 to TRBJ1-6; tentative D call: TRBD1 (6 bases). The CDR3 length is 16 residues. The germline V gene encodes CDR1 LNHNV and CDR2 YYDKDF (reference sequence). The V and J ends lost 2 bases and 9 bases respectively, with 17 bases between them. For the CDR3, the DNA is TGTGCCACCAGCAGATTTACAGGGCTCCAGGTTTCACCCCTCCACTTT. It encodes CATSRFTGLQVSPLHF. Combining the CDR3 with reference TRBV15 and TRBJ1-6 gives the whole variable domain DAMVIQNPRYQVTQFGKPVTLSCSQTLNHNVMYWYQQKSSQAPKLLFHYYDKDFNNEADTPDNFQSRRPNTSFCFLDIRSPGLGDTAMYLCATSRFTGLQVSPLHFGNGTRLTVT.

This clone was seen once. The rearrangement joins TRBV11-2 to TRBJ2-7; maybe TRBD2 (5 bases). Germline V gene data show CDR1 as SGHAT and CDR2 as FQNNGV. This CDR3 is built from 14 residues. V was pared by 1 base and J by 2 bases, with 9 bases between. The chain's CDR3 is CASSLGPGTYEQYF. For the CDR3, the DNA is TGTGCCAGCAGCTTAGGGCCGGGAACCTACGAGCAGTACTTC. Combining the CDR3 with reference TRBV11-2 and TRBJ2-7 gives the whole variable domain EAGVAQSPRYKIIEKRQSVAFWCNPISGHATLYWYQQILGQGPKLLIQFQNNGVVDDSQLPKDRFSAERLKGVDSTLKIQPAKLEDSAVYLCASSLGPGTYEQYFGPGTRLTVT.

The gene calls are TRBV18 and TRBJ2-7; 8 bases match TRBD2. Trimming at V came to 6 bases and at J to 6 bases, leaving 4 bases not matched to a gene. Per the germline V gene, CDR1 is KGHSH and CDR2 is LQKENI. There are 12 residues in the CDR3. In nucleotides, the CDR3 is TGTGCCAGCTCCCCGGGAGGGGGCGAGCAGTACTTC. Protein product: CASSPGGGEQYF.

This chain connects TRBV4-3 to TRBJ2-6; D remains unclear. Trimming stripped 0 bases from V and 0 bases from J, with 9 bases between. The CDR3 has 17 amino acids. Germline assignment: CDR1 LGHNA and CDR2 YSLEER. The CDR3 sequence: CASSQDVSSSGANVLTF. The DNA of the CDR3 is TGCGCCAGCAGCCAAGATGTTTCGAGCTCTGGGGCCAACGTCCTGACTTTC.

The chain employs TRBV5-1 and TRBJ1-1; the D is unclear. The CDR3 is 13 amino acids. The germline V gene has CDR1 SGHRS and CDR2 YFSETQ. V lost 3 bases and J lost 4, with 10 bases in between. CDR3 sequence reads: CASSWSGFTEAFF. CDR3 sequence (DNA): TGCGCCAGCAGCTGGTCAGGATTCACTGAAGCTTTCTTT.

The chain is built from TRBV5-4 and TRBJ2-7; TRBD2 matches at 14 bases. V lost 3 bases, J lost 5 bases, and 10 bases stayed unmatched. CDR1 is SGHNT and CDR2 is YYREEE in the germline V gene (reference sequence). The CDR3 is 17 amino acids. CDR3 sequence (DNA): TGTGCCAGCAGCTCAGGACTAGCGGGGGGAGGTAATCACGAGCAGTACTTC. This translates into CASSSGLAGGGNHEQYF.

CDR3 loop: CASSLPPGLAFEQYF. Here the CDR3 DNA reads TGTGCCAGCAGCTTACCGCCGGGACTAGCATTCGAGCAGTACTTC. This sequence joins TRBV5-6 and TRBJ2-7, with 9 nucleotides matching TRBD2. The CDR3 is 15 amino acids. Germline assignment: CDR1 SGHDT and CDR2 YYEEEE. V was clipped by 2 bases and J by 6 bases; unmatched bases: 9.

This chain joins TRBV5-5 and TRBJ1-2, with 7 bases identical to TRBD1. V lost 0 bases to trimming and J lost 4 bases; unmatched junction nucleotides: 6. CDR3 length: 15 residues. CDR1 and CDR2 (germline): SGHKS, YYEKEE (reference sequence). The CDR3 region is CASSLGTGVIYGYTF. CDR3 in DNA: TGTGCCAGCAGCTTGGGGACAGGAGTTATCTATGGCTACACCTTC. The full variable domain, rest sourced from reference TRBV5-5 and TRBJ1-2, is DAGVTQSPTHLIKTRGQQVTLRCSPISGHKSVSWYQQVLGQGPQFIFQYYEKEERGRGNFPDRFSARQFPNYSSELNVNALLLGDSALYLCASSLGTGVIYGYTFGSGTRLTVV.